This T cell receptor beta chain was captured by sequencing in a study of T cells after yellow fever vaccination. TCRdb used MiXCR to reprocess the 5' RACE reads, holding one entry per CDR3 protein. The table lists hundreds of thousands of distinct CDR3 sequences, just over 20% of them singletons. Germline CDR1 is SGDLS and CDR2 is YYNGEE. This CDR3 comprises 15 residues. V gave up 3 bases and J gave up 4 bases, with 13 bases separating them. This clonotype was detected a few times. The receptor's source is a man between 18 and 35 years old who received the YFV17D yellow fever vaccine. The rearrangement joins TRBV9 to TRBJ2-2; D call uncertain. The sequencing here drew on PBMCs, taken roughly 20 days after the first yellow fever vaccination. The CDR3 here is CASSEDPSLTGELFF. The CDR3 DNA is TGTGCCAGCAGCGAGGACCCGTCCCTCACCGGGGAGCTGTTTTTT.